A single sample is the source of the 23 T cell receptor beta chains below, sequenced in a study of T cell responses to AZD1222 COVID-19 vaccine. Some clones are missing from TCRdb's copy, which holds only in-frame ones; the method was immunoSEQ multiplex PCR. Among 75,000 to 85,000 clones listed, over 60% were seen once. The sample here was peripheral blood, taken 28 days after the second dose of the MenACWY control vaccine. The receptor set was obtained from an adult who received the MenACWY meningococcal vaccine as a control.

The chain links TRBV5-8 to TRBJ2-5, with D perhaps matching TRBD1 or TRBD2 (5 bases each). V was trimmed by 2 bases and J by 5 bases, leaving 19 bases between them. The germline V gene encodes CDR1 SGHTS and CDR2 YDEGEE. The CDR3 totals 16 residues. CDR3 DNA: TGTGCCAGCAGCTTCTCAGGGAGTAGAATTGTTGAGACCCAGTACTTC. Translation: CASSFSGSRIVETQYF.

V and J are TRBV4-1 and TRBJ1-1; no clear D gene. The V gene's germline CDR1 is MGHRA and CDR2 YSYEKL. The CDR3 is made up of 14 amino acids. Trimming shortened V by 5 bases and J by 5 bases, and 15 bases separated the two germline ends. The DNA of the CDR3 is TGCGCCAGCAGCTTCGACTGGAGTCCGACTGAAGCTTTCTTT. Its translation: CASSFDWSPTEAFF.

This chain links TRBV19 with TRBJ1-5; D not resolved. The V gene lost 4 bases and the J gene lost 4 bases, with 5 bases spanning the gap. CDR1 is LNHDA and CDR2 is SQIVND in the germline V gene (reference sequence). The CDR3 covers 12 residues. Here the CDR3 reads CASSSLNQPQHF. The CDR3, as DNA: TGTGCCAGTAGTAGCTTAAATCAGCCCCAGCATTTT.

This rearrangement joins TRBV29-1 to TRBJ1-2; D ambiguous. The CDR3 runs to 15 residues. CDR1 is SQVTM, CDR2 ANQGSEA, per germline. Between the trimmed V and J ends, which lost 2 bases and 7 bases, there was a span of 20 bases. In DNA, the CDR3 is TGCAGCGTTGAATTATCCGGGTCTCCAGTTGGTGGCTACACCTTC. It encodes CSVELSGSPVGGYTF.

The V gene is TRBV27, the J gene TRBJ2-4; TRBD1 matches at 8 bases. This CDR3 has 14 residues. V was pared by 4 bases and J by 8 bases, with 7 bases of the junction left unmatched. In germline, CDR1 is MNHEY, CDR2 SMNVEV (reference sequence). The CDR3 region has the DNA TGTGCCAGCAGTTCTCGGACAGGGATTGACATTCAGTACTTC. Its translation: CASSSRTGIDIQYF.

The chain combines TRBV30 with TRBJ1-1, with D possibly being TRBD1 (6 bases). V dropped 2 bases and J dropped 7 bases, with 17 bases sitting between them. Germline V gene sequence: CDR1 GTSNPN, CDR2 SVGIG (reference sequence). This CDR3 is built from 14 residues. The chain's CDR3 is CAWSSTGLRGEAFF. As DNA, the CDR3 is TGTGCCTGGAGTTCAACAGGGCTTCGAGGTGAAGCTTTCTTT. The full variable domain, in which reference TRBV30 and TRBJ1-1 provide the parts outside the CDR3, is SQTIHQWPATLVQPVGSPLSLECTVEGTSNPNLYWYRQAAGRGLQLLFYSVGIGQISSEVPQNLSASRPQDRQFILSSKKLLLSDSGFYLCAWSSTGLRGEAFFGQGTRLTVV.

This chain joins TRBV9 and TRBJ2-7; TRBD2 agrees at 8 bases. Trimming took 0 bases from V and 7 from J; bases not matched to a gene: 6. The CDR3 is 14 residues long. Germline assignment: CDR1 SGDLS and CDR2 YYNGEE. CDR3 region: CASSVGLAGWEQYF. The CDR3 nucleotides are TGTGCCAGCAGCGTAGGATTAGCGGGGTGGGAGCAGTACTTC.

The genes are TRBV6-5 and TRBJ1-5; no reliable D call. CDR3 size: 14 residues. The V end was cut by 7 bases, the J end by 0 bases, with 10 bases between. Germline assignment: CDR1 MNHEY and CDR2 SVGAGI. CDR3 coding DNA: TGTGCCAGCAAACAGACTTATAGCAATCAGCCCCAGCATTTT. Translated: CASKQTYSNQPQHF.

Regarding this clone: The sample has other DNA sequences that encode this CDR3 too. The chain employs TRBV7-9 and TRBJ2-7; D is unresolved. Germline CDR1 reads SEHNR; CDR2 reads FQNEAQ (reference sequence). V was trimmed by 2 bases and J by 4 bases, leaving 6 bases between them. The CDR3 consists of 12 residues. In DNA, the CDR3 is TGTGCCAGCAGCTTACAAGGTTACGAGCAGTACTTC. It specifies CASSLQGYEQYF.

V and J are TRBV27 and TRBJ1-2, with D possibly TRBD1 on 6 matching bases. The CDR3 is made up of 13 amino acids. Germline CDR1 reads MNHEY; CDR2 reads SMNVEV (reference sequence). Deletions cut 6 bases from V and 8 bases from J, with 16 bases between. Here the CDR3 reads CASRPDRTGGYTF. CDR3 sequence (DNA): TGTGCCAGCAGACCCGACAGGACTGGAGGCTACACCTTC.

The J gene is TRBJ1-2, the V gene TRBV24-1; 8 bases fit TRBD1. The CDR3 spans 14 residues. Trimming took 4 bases from V and 5 from J; bases not matched to a gene: 5. Germline CDR1 and CDR2: KGHDR and SFDVKD. In DNA, the CDR3 is TGTGCCACCAGTGACCCAGGACAGGGTTATGGCTACACCTTC. It codes for CATSDPGQGYGYTF.

This clone was seen once. Other DNA sequences from this sample encode an identical CDR3 as well. The V and J genes are TRBV9 and TRBJ2-7, with D perhaps assigned TRBD1 or TRBD2 (5 bases each). Trimming pared 0 bases from V and 3 bases from J, leaving 13 bases between. CDR1 is SGDLS and CDR2 is YYNGEE in the germline V gene. This CDR3 is built from 15 residues. The CDR3 nucleotides are TGTGCCAGCAGCGTAGATGAGGGGCCCATCTACGAGCAGTACTTC. Protein product: CASSVDEGPIYEQYF.

This chain joins TRBV3-1 (or the pseudogene TRBV3-2) and TRBJ1-6; 7 bases match TRBD1. The germline V gene encodes CDR1 LGHDT and CDR2 YNNKEL (reference sequence). V was clipped by 2 bases and J by 8 bases; unmatched bases: 6. The CDR3 consists of 15 residues. CDR3 protein: CASSQRQGRDSPLHF. CDR3 bases: TGTGCCAGCAGCCAAAGACAGGGTAGGGATTCACCCCTCCACTTT.

The rearrangement joins TRBV5-1 to TRBJ2-7; 7 bases are shared with TRBD1. The CDR3 loop spans 14 amino acids. Trimming took 7 bases from V and 6 from J; bases not matched to a gene: 13. Germline V gene sequence: CDR1 SGHRS, CDR2 YFSETQ. CDR3 region: CASSRRQGSGEQYF. The CDR3 coding sequence is TGCGCCAGCTCTCGCCGACAGGGATCAGGCGAGCAGTACTTC.

The rearrangement uses TRBV23-1 and TRBJ2-7; D uncertain. TRBV23-1 is reported as an ORF; its role is uncertain. With 7 bases removed from V and 5 bases from J, the gap between germline ends came to 24 bases. CDR3 length: 16 amino acids. The DNA for the CDR3 is TGCGCCAGCATCACCTCCTGGCGGTTGGCCTCAAACGAGCAGTACTTC. It is translated as CASITSWRLASNEQYF.

V is TRBV30 and J is TRBJ1-1; D uncertain. The CDR3 has 13 amino acids. Germline CDR1 reads GTSNPN; CDR2 reads SVGIG (reference sequence). The V gene lost 2 bases and the J gene lost 1 base, with 8 bases spanning the gap. The chain's CDR3 is CAWSFVGNTEAFF. For the CDR3, the DNA is TGTGCCTGGAGTTTCGTGGGGAACACTGAAGCTTTCTTT.

The rearrangement links TRBV5-5 to TRBJ1-2; the D is unclear. The germline gives CDR1 SGHKS, CDR2 YYEKEE (reference sequence). Between the trimmed V and J ends, which lost 0 bases and 8 bases, there was a span of 14 bases. The CDR3 loop spans 14 amino acids. The CDR3 spells CASSLDATKYGYTF. The CDR3, as DNA: TGTGCCAGCAGCTTGGACGCTACAAAATACGGCTACACCTTC.

The rearrangement uses TRBV21-1 and TRBJ1-2; TRBD1, as called in the table, went unchecked against the DNA. TRBV21-1 is labeled a pseudogene. There are 16 residues in the CDR3. The CDR3 protein is CASSKTPGDRFNGYTF. CDR3 sequence (DNA): TGTGCCAGCAGCAAAACCCCAGGGGATCGCTTCAATGGCTACACCTTC.

The V call is TRBV29-1, the J call TRBJ2-3; the match to TRBD1 covers 9 bases. The J segment lost 3 bases and the V segment lost 5 bases, leaving 12 bases of the junction unmatched. CDR1 is SQVTM and CDR2 is ANQGSEA in the germline V gene. CDR3 length: 16 amino acids. The CDR3 sequence is CSVQGQGGIRTDTQYF. CDR3 DNA sequence: TGCAGCGTTCAGGGACAGGGAGGGATTAGGACAGATACGCAGTATTTT.

The rearrangement uses TRBV5-1 and TRBJ2-1; weak D call: TRBD1 (6 bases). Germline V CDR1 and CDR2: SGHRS, YFSETQ. Between the trimmed V and J ends, which lost 4 bases and 0 bases, there was a span of 17 bases. The CDR3 extends over 17 amino acids. CDR3 residues: CASSQTAGQSSYNEQFF. The CDR3 nucleotides read TGCGCCAGCAGCCAAACTGCTGGACAGAGCTCCTACAATGAGCAGTTCTTC.

The chain carries TRBV30 and TRBJ2-2, with 7 bases matching TRBD1. V dropped 0 bases and J dropped 4; count of bases not matched to a gene: 11. Germline V gene lookup returns CDR1 GTSNPN and CDR2 SVGIG (reference sequence). The CDR3 contains 17 residues. The CDR3 DNA reads TGTGCCTGGAGTGTACAAAGAGGGGGCGTTGGCACCGGGGAGCTGTTTTTT. It specifies CAWSVQRGGVGTGELFF.

V usage is TRBV5-1 and J usage is TRBJ1-6, with D perhaps matching TRBD1 (5 bases). The CDR3 covers 17 residues. V shed 4 bases and J shed 7 bases, with 21 bases lying between them. CDR1 is SGHRS and CDR2 is YFSETQ in the germline V gene. The CDR3 loop is CASSPKEPGTLNSPLHF. CDR3 coding DNA: TGCGCCAGCAGCCCAAAAGAACCCGGGACCTTAAATTCACCCCTCCACTTT. The whole variable domain, filled in from reference TRBV5-1 and TRBJ1-6, reads KAGVTQTPRYLIKTRGQQVTLSCSPISGHRSVSWYQQTPGQGLQFLFEYFSETQRNKGNFPGRFSGRQFSNSRSEMNVSTLELGDSALYLCASSPKEPGTLNSPLHFGNGTRLTVT.

This clone was detected only once. This chain uses TRBV27 with TRBJ1-5, with 11 bases identical to TRBD1. The germline V gene has CDR1 MNHEY and CDR2 SMNVEV (reference sequence). Trimming cost V 5 bases and J 6 bases; bases outside gene matches: 12. This CDR3 is 17 amino acids long. The CDR3 region has the DNA TGTGCCAGCAGTACGTCAGGACAGGGGGCCTTCGGTCAGCCCCAGCATTTT. Encoded protein: CASSTSGQGAFGQPQHF.